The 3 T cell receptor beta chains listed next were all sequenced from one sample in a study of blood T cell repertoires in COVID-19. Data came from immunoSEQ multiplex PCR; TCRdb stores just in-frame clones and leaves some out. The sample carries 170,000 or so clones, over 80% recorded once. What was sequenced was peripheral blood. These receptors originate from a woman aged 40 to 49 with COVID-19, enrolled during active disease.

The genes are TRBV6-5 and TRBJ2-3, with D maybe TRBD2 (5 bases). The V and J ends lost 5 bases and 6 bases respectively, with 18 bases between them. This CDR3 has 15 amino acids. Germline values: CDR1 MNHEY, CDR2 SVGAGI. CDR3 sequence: CASSPHVGVVDTQYF. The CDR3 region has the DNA TGTGCCAGCAGTCCCCACGTCGGGGTCGTGGATACGCAGTATTTT.

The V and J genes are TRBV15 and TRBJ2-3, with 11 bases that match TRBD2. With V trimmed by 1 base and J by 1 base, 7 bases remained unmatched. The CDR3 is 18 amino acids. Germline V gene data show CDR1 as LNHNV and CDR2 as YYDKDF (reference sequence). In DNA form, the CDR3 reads TGTGCCACCAGCAGAGGTAGCGGGAGGGCCCTGGGCACAGATACGCAGTATTTT. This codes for CATSRGSGRALGTDTQYF.

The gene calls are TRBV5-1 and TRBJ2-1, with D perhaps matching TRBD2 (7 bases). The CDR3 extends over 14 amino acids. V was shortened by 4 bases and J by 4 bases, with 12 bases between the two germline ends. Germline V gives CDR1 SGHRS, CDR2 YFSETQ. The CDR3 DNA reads TGCGCCAGCAGCGGGGGGGCCGCTTACAATGAGCAGTTCTTC. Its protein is CASSGGAAYNEQFF.